These 23 T cell receptor beta chains were all obtained from the same sample, sequenced in a study of technical replicates of blood from a few donors. TCRdb's table, derived via immunoSEQ multiplex PCR, lists solely in-frame clones and lacks some. The sample lists around 93,000 clones, 85% to 95% occurring once. The sequencing sample was made of T cells isolated from PBMCs. The source is a human donor in good health.

The chain is built from TRBV30 and TRBJ1-3, with D possibly TRBD1 on 6 matching bases. The CDR3 extends over 13 amino acids. The V and J ends lost 3 bases and 4 bases respectively, with 10 bases between them. Germline V gene sequence: CDR1 GTSNPN, CDR2 SVGIG (reference sequence). In DNA, the CDR3 is TGTGCCTGGAGCCTGGGGACAGGAAACACCATATATTTT. It encodes CAWSLGTGNTIYF. The full variable domain, its missing parts supplied by reference TRBV30 and TRBJ1-3, is SQTIHQWPATLVQPVGSPLSLECTVEGTSNPNLYWYRQAAGRGLQLLFYSVGIGQISSEVPQNLSASRPQDRQFILSSKKLLLSDSGFYLCAWSLGTGNTIYFGEGSWLTVV.

The chain carries TRBV10-3 and TRBJ2-7; TRBD1 matches 9 bases. V was pared by 3 bases and J by 5 bases, with 2 bases of the junction left unmatched. The CDR3 has 13 residues. Germline CDR1 is ENHRY and CDR2 is SYGVKD. CDR3 in amino acids: CAISDDRGDEQYF. CDR3 DNA sequence: TGTGCCATCAGTGACGACAGGGGGGACGAGCAGTACTTC.

This chain joins TRBV30 and TRBJ1-1; no clear D gene. The V and J ends lost 0 bases and 4 bases respectively, with 6 bases between them. The CDR3 runs 12 residues. Looked up from germline, CDR1 is GTSNPN and CDR2 is SVGIG (reference sequence). This CDR3 is CAWSVRGTEAFF. DNA for the CDR3: TGTGCCTGGAGTGTAAGAGGCACTGAAGCTTTCTTT.

The rearrangement links TRBV7-6 to TRBJ1-4, with TRBD1 matching 8 bases. J was trimmed by 13 bases and V by 5 bases; bases with no gene match: 6. Looked up from germline, CDR1 is SGHVS and CDR2 is FNYEAQ. The CDR3 spans 12 residues. The CDR3 protein is CASSTGGGSLFF. CDR3 nucleotide sequence: TGTGCCAGCAGCACAGGGGGGGGTTCACTGTTTTTT.

The chain carries TRBV27 and TRBJ2-3; the match to TRBD2 covers 8 bases. The CDR3 runs to 16 residues. Losses at the gene ends were 6 bases for V and 0 bases for J; bases not matched to a gene: 8. Germline-derived CDR1 and CDR2 are MNHEY and SMNVEV (reference sequence). The CDR3 nucleotides read TGTGCCAGCAGCCGGGGACTAGGCTCTAGCACAGATACGCAGTATTTT. This encodes CASSRGLGSSTDTQYF.

This chain uses TRBV5-1 with TRBJ2-3, with TRBD2 as a possible D gene (5 bases). V was cut by 4 bases and J by 3 bases, with 15 bases left in between. The CDR3 has 15 residues. In germline, CDR1 is SGHRS, CDR2 YFSETQ. CDR3 protein: CASSPEGLRTDTQYF. Written as DNA, the CDR3 is TGCGCCAGCAGCCCGGAAGGACTTAGGACAGATACGCAGTATTTT.

This clone has just one count. The CDR3 DNA follows: TGTGCCAGCAGCTTAGCCGGCAGGGACTATGGCTACACCTTC. Amino acid sequence: CASSLAGRDYGYTF. The chain carries TRBV11-3 and TRBJ1-2, with D possibly matching TRBD1 (5 bases). The germline CDR1 and CDR2 sequences are SGHNT and YENEEA. The CDR3 spans 14 residues. Deletions cut 1 base from V and 3 bases from J, with 9 bases between.

The chain recombines TRBV9 with TRBJ2-7; D gene uncertain. The ends were cut back, 0 bases at V and 1 base at J, with 8 bases in the middle. CDR1 and CDR2 from the germline V gene are SGDLS and YYNGEE. This CDR3 has 14 residues. DNA of the CDR3: TGTGCCAGCAGCGTAGGAGCCGGGTCCTACGAGCAGTACTTC. It codes for CASSVGAGSYEQYF.

The chain is built from TRBV21-1 and TRBJ1-4; the table names TRBD1, a call not compared with the DNA. TRBV21-1 is marked as a pseudogene. The CDR3 covers 15 residues. CDR3 nucleotide sequence: TGTGCCAGCAGCAAAGGCGGCAGGGGGACTGAAAAACTGTTTTTT. Translating it yields CASSKGGRGTEKLFF.

The V call is TRBV19, the J call TRBJ2-7; TRBD1 matches at 9 bases. J gave up 7 bases and V 7 bases, and 11 bases lay outside the gene matches. The CDR3 sequence is 14 residues long. Per the germline V gene, CDR1 is LNHDA and CDR2 is SQIVND (reference sequence). CDR3 nucleotide sequence: TGTGCCAGTAAAGCCGGGACAGGGCCCTTTGAGCAGTACTTC. It encodes CASKAGTGPFEQYF. The variable domain in full, completed from reference TRBV19 and TRBJ2-7, reads DGGITQSPKYLFRKEGQNVTLSCEQNLNHDAMYWYRQDPGQGLRLIYYSQIVNDFQKGDIAEGYSVSREKKESFPLTVTSAQKNPTAFYLCASKAGTGPFEQYFGPGTRLTVT.

The chain has TRBV5-1 and TRBJ1-4; 9 bases are shared with TRBD1. This CDR3 region has 16 residues. Germline assignment: CDR1 SGHRS and CDR2 YFSETQ. J gave up 0 bases and V 3 bases, and 3 bases lay outside the gene matches. For the CDR3, the DNA is TGCGCCAGCAGCTCACAGGGGGCTGCAACTAATGAAAAACTGTTTTTT. This encodes CASSSQGAATNEKLFF. Using reference TRBV5-1 and TRBJ1-4 for the parts outside the CDR3, the full variable domain is KAGVTQTPRYLIKTRGQQVTLSCSPISGHRSVSWYQQTPGQGLQFLFEYFSETQRNKGNFPGRFSGRQFSNSRSEMNVSTLELGDSALYLCASSSQGAATNEKLFFGSGTQLSVL.

The J gene is TRBJ1-1, the V gene TRBV6-5; D is undetermined. With 7 bases removed from V and 1 base from J, the gap between germline ends came to 7 bases. Germline values: CDR1 MNHEY, CDR2 SVGAGI. This CDR3 contains 12 residues. The CDR3 DNA reads as TGTGCCAGCATAGCGGGGAACACTGAAGCTTTCTTT. As protein: CASIAGNTEAFF.

Turning to this clone: The junction and the germline gene differ at one end; a read error may be behind it. The J gene is TRBJ2-1, the V gene TRBV18, with D possibly being TRBD1 (6 bases). The CDR3 totals 13 residues. Germline V lookup: CDR1 KGHSH, CDR2 LQKENI. CDR3 bases: TGTGCCAGCTCACCCCCGACCCGGACAGTTAGTGTCTTC. It yields the protein CASSPPTRTVSVF.

The chain couples TRBV30 to TRBJ2-7; D is perhaps TRBD2 (5 bases). The CDR3 has 12 amino acids. The V gene's germline CDR1 is GTSNPN and CDR2 SVGIG (reference sequence). The V and J ends lost 3 bases and 3 bases respectively, with 9 bases between them. CDR3 sequence: CAWRPGDYEQYF. In DNA form, the CDR3 reads TGTGCCTGGAGGCCCGGGGACTACGAGCAGTACTTC.

The chain employs TRBV9 and TRBJ2-1, with D possibly matching TRBD2 (5 bases). The V gene lost 3 bases and the J gene lost 2 bases, with 15 bases spanning the gap. CDR3 length: 16 amino acids. Germline CDR1 reads SGDLS; CDR2 reads YYNGEE. Here the CDR3 reads CASSDRRSGAYNEQFF. The CDR3 nucleotides read TGTGCCAGCAGCGACCGGAGGAGCGGAGCCTACAATGAGCAGTTCTTC.

The rearrangement uses TRBV7-2 and TRBJ1-1; no clear D gene. With 5 bases removed from V and 2 bases from J, the gap between germline ends came to 15 bases. This CDR3 has 15 amino acids. The germline gives CDR1 SGHTA, CDR2 FQGNSA. CDR3: CASSPPLGRNTEAFF. For the CDR3, the DNA is TGTGCCAGCAGCCCCCCTCTGGGCCGAAACACTGAAGCTTTCTTT.

The gene calls are TRBV7-9 and TRBJ1-5; 7 nucleotides align to TRBD1. V shed 1 base and J 2 bases; nucleotides not matched to a gene: 11. CDR3 length: 18 residues. Germline V gives CDR1 SEHNR, CDR2 FQNEAQ (reference sequence). CDR3 residues: CASSLGSGGFWGNQPQHF. Here the CDR3 DNA reads TGTGCCAGCAGCTTAGGGTCAGGGGGTTTTTGGGGCAATCAGCCCCAGCATTTT. Supplemented by reference TRBV7-9 and TRBJ1-5, the full variable domain reads DTGVSQNPRHKITKRGQNVTFRCDPISEHNRLYWYRQTLGQGPEFLTYFQNEAQLEKSRLLSDRFSAERPKGSFSTLEIQRTEQGDSAMYLCASSLGSGGFWGNQPQHFGDGTRLSIL.

V usage is TRBV19 and J usage is TRBJ1-2, with 9 bases that match TRBD1. CDR3 length equals 15 residues. The germline V gene encodes CDR1 LNHDA and CDR2 SQIVND (reference sequence). The V gene end was trimmed by 11 bases and the J gene end by 2 bases; junction bases not matched to a gene: 12. CDR3 in DNA: TGTGCCGCCACCCCGACCGGGACAGGGAACTATGGCTACACCTTC. Translating it yields CAATPTGTGNYGYTF.

The gene calls are TRBV4-3 and TRBJ1-1; D is possibly TRBD1 (6 bases). Trimming pared 0 bases from V and 5 bases from J, leaving 10 bases between. This CDR3 is built from 14 residues. CDR1 and CDR2 from the germline V gene are LGHNA and YSLEER. The CDR3 spells CASSQDKGETEAFF. The CDR3 DNA follows: TGCGCCAGCAGCCAAGATAAGGGGGAAACTGAAGCTTTCTTT.

The chain uses TRBV7-2 and TRBJ2-1, with D possibly being TRBD2 (6 bases). Per germline, CDR1 SGHTA and CDR2 FQGNSA. This CDR3 has 16 amino acids. V was shortened by 2 bases and J by 8 bases, with 19 bases between the two germline ends. The CDR3 here is CASSLPRRREFYEQFF. As DNA, the CDR3 is TGTGCCAGCAGCTTACCGAGGCGACGGGAGTTCTATGAGCAGTTCTTC.

The genes are TRBV19 and TRBJ1-2; D is ambiguous. V lost 1 base to trimming and J lost 0 bases, with 9 bases between them. The CDR3 is made up of 15 amino acids. The germline CDR1 and CDR2 sequences are LNHDA and SQIVND (reference sequence). CDR3: CASSIVGTANYGYTF. As DNA, the CDR3 is TGTGCCAGTAGTATAGTCGGCACAGCTAACTATGGCTACACCTTC.

The chain couples TRBV7-9 to TRBJ2-2; D not resolved. Looked up from germline, CDR1 is SEHNR and CDR2 is FQNEAQ (reference sequence). The CDR3 spans 12 residues. The V end lost 4 bases, the J end lost 6 bases, and 6 bases lay between the germline ends. The DNA for the CDR3 is TGTGCCAGCAGCTCTGAGGCCGGGGAGCTGTTTTTT. Its translation: CASSSEAGELFF.

V usage is TRBV20-1 and J usage is TRBJ1-1; no reliable D call. Trimming shortened V by 3 bases and J by 3 bases, and 5 bases separated the two germline ends. There are 11 residues in the CDR3. Germline assignment: CDR1 DFQATT and CDR2 SNEGSKA (reference sequence). CDR3 bases: TGCAGTGCTAGTAGCTACACTGAAGCTTTCTTT. Translated, it gives CSASSYTEAFF.